The source of this T cell receptor (beta chain) is a study of response to subunit inactivated influenza vaccine. The V gene's germline CDR1 is SGHDT and CDR2 YYEEEE. The CDR3 spans 15 residues. With 2 bases removed from V and 4 bases from J, the gap between germline ends came to 15 bases. TCRdb passed the RT-PCR reads through MiXCR, listing each CDR3 protein once. The table includes about half a million distinct CDR3 sequences, over 25% detected once. Study-wide results and caveats: Authors suggested few new T cells are recruited by each seasonal influenza vaccination.

About this clonotype itself: Its target is not known.

The sequencing here drew on CD4+ T cells sorted from PBMCs, taken more than 4 days after vaccination. This rearrangement joins TRBV5-6 to TRBJ2-5; possible D gene TRBD2, 5 bases. The origin of this receptor is a man aged 50 to 60 who received an inactivated influenza vaccine. CDR3 sequence (DNA): TGTGCCAGCAGCTTTGGACTCCTTGGCTCAGAGACCCAGTACTTC. Its translation: CASSFGLLGSETQYF.